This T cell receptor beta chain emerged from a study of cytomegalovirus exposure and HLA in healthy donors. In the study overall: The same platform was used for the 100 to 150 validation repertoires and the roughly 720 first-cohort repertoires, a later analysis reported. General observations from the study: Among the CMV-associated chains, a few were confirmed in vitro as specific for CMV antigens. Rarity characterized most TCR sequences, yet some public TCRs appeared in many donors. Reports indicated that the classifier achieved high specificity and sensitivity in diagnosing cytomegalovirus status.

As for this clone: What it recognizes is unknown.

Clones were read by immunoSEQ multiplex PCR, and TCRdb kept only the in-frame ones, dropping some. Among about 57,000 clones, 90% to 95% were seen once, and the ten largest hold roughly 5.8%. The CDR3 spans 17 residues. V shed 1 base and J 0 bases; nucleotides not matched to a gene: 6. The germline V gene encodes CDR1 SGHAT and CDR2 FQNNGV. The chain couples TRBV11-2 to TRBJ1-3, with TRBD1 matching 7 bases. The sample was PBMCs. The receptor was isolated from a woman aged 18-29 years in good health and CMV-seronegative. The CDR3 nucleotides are TGTGCCAGCAGCTTAGGCGGGACAGCCTTCTCTGGAAACACCATATATTTT. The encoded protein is CASSLGGTAFSGNTIYF.